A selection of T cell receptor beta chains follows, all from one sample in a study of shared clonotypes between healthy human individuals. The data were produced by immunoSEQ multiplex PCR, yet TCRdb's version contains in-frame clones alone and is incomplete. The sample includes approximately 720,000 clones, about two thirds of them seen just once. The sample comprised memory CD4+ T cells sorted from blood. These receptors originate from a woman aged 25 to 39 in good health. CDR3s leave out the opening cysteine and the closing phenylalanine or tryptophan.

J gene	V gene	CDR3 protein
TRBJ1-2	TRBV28	ASFRGTNYGYT
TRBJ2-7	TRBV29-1	SVGGLAGGPNEQY
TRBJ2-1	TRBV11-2	ASSIAWGTARHEQF
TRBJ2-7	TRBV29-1	SVVGQPASSYEQY
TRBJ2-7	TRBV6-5	ASKGGSSYEQY
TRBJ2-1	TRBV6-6	ASSYDGNSYNEQF
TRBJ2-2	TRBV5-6	ASSLEGGYTGELF
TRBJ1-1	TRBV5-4	ASSPVGEGNTEAF
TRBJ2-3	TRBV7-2	ASSLATNRNTDTQY
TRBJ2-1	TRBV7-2	ASSLDFEQF
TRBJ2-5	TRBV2	ASSDWGLETQY
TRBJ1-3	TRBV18	ASSPLSSGTGGLSGNTIY
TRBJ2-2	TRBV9	ASSFGGTGELF
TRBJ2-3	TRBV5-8	ASSFSGTDTQY
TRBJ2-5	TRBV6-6	ASSYSDRDTEETQY
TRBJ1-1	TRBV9	ASSAVRQANTEAF
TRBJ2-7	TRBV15	ATSREESYEQY
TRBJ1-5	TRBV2	ASKMGRSYNQPQH
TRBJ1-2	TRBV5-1	ASSPLDTHGYT
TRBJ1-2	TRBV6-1	ASSLGTLSVYT
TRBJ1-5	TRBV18	ASSSWDQPQH
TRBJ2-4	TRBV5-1	ASSLAPVAKNIQY
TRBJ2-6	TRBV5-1	ASSYWGSGANVLT
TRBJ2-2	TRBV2	ASRMDRSTGELF
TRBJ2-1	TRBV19	ASSFYNEQF
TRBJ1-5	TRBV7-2	ASSPLVLVSNQPQH
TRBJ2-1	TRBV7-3	ASSLAPGLGNEQF
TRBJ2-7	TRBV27	ASRDSFSGEQY
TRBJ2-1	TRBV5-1	ASSLDPRDEQF
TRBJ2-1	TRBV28	ASSYGLAVTYNEQF
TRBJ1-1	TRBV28	ATVRQELTEAF
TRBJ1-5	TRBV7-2	ATARTVYSNQPQH
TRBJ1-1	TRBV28	ASSTGDLRIEAF
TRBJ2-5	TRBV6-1	ATNWSGNQETQY
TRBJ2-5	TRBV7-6	ASSPRSPRGPGETQY
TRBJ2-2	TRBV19	ASSRRGTINGELF
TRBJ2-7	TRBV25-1	ASSAAGAYEQY
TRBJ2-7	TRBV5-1	ASSLAGDTNEQY
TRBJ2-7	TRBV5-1	ASSLPGTTYEQY
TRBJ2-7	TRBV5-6	ASKPDPGVPYEQY
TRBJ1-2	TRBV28	ASSLKLGYT
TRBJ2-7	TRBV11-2	ASSLEGSRPYEQY
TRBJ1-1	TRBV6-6	ASSYSTSEAF